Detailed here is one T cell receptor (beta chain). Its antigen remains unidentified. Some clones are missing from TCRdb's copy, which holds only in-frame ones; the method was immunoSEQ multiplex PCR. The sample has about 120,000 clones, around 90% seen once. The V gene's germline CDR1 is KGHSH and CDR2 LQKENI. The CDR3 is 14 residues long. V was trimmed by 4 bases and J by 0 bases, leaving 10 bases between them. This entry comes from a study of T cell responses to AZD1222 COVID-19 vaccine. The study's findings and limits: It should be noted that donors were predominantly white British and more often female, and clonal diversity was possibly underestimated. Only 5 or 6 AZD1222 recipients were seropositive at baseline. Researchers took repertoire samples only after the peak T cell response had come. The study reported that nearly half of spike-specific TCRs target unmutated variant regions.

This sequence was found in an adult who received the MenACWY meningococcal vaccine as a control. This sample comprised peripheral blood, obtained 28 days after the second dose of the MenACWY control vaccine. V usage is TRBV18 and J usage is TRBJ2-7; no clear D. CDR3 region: CASSRTDDSYEQYV. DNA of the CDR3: TGTGCCAGCTCACGGACGGACGACTCCTACGAGCAGTACGTC.